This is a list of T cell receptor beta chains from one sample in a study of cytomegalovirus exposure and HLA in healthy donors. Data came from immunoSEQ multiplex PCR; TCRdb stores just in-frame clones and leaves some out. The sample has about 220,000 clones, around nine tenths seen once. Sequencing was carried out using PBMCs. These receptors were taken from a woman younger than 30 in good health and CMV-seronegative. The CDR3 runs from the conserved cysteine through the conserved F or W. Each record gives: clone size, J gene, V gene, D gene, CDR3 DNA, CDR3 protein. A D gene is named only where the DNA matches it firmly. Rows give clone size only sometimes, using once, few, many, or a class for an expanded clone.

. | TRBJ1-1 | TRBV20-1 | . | TGCAGTGAAGCGTCATCTGAAGCTTTCTTT | CSEASSEAFF
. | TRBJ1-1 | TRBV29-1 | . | TGCAGCGTTGTGCCGGGGTCGGGGAACACTGAAGCTTTCTTT | CSVVPGSGNTEAFF
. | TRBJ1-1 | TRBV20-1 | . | TGCAGACCTAGTGGCACTGAAGCTTTCTTT | CRPSGTEAFF
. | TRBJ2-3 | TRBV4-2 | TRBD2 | TGTGCCAGCAGCCAGGCGACTAGCGGGAGGCCAGATACGCAGTATTTT | CASSQATSGRPDTQYF
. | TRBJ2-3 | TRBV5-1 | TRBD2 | TGCGCCAGCAGCTTGGACGGCGGGAGGACAGATACGCAGTATTTT | CASSLDGGRTDTQYF
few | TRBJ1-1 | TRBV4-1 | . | TGCGCCAGCAGTTATCGCGCAGGGAACACTGAAGCTTTCTTT | CASSYRAGNTEAFF
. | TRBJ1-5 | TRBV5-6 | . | TGTGCCAGCAGCGTATTAGGGAGGGCAGGCAATCAGCCCCAGCATTTT | CASSVLGRAGNQPQHF
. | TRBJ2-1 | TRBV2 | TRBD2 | TGTGCCAGCAGTGAGGGTCGAGCGGGAGGGTTTATGGGGGAGCAGTTCTTC | CASSEGRAGGFMGEQFF
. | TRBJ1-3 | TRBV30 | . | TGTGCCTGGAGGCCTGGGGGGGACACCATATATTTT | CAWRPGGDTIYF
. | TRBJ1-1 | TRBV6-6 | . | TGTGCCAGCAGTGGACCGGGACTTAAGGCTTTCTTT | CASSGPGLKAFF
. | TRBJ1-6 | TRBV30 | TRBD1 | TGTGCCTGGACGAGGGACAGGTCGAGCTCCTATAATTCACCCCTCCACTTT | CAWTRDRSSSYNSPLHF
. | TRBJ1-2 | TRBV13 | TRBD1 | TGTGCCAGCAGCTTTCGGGACAGACAGGGCTACACCTTC | CASSFRDRQGYTF
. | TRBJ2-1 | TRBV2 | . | TGTGCCAGCAGTGAGTCCCCCAAAAATGAGCAGTTCTTC | CASSESPKNEQFF
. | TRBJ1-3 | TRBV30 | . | TGTGCCTTCGACAGGAGGGGAAACACCATATATTTT | CAFDRRGNTIYF
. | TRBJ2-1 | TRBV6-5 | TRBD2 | TGTGCCAGCAGTTACGCGAAGGTGGGAGGGTTGAATGAGCAGTTCTTC | CASSYAKVGGLNEQFF
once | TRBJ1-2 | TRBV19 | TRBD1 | TGTGCCATCTACGACAGGGCTAACTATGGCTACACCTTC | CAIYDRANYGYTF
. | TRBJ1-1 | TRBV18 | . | TGTGCCAGCACTGAACAGCCTATGAACACTGAAGCTTTCTTT | CASTEQPMNTEAFF
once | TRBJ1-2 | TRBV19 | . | TGTGCCTCCAGGAGGGCGACAGAGGGGCCTAACTATGGCTACACCTTC | CASRRATEGPNYGYTF
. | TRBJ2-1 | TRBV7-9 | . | TGTGCCAGCAGCTCACAACCCCACGCAAATGAGCAGTTCTTC | CASSSQPHANEQFF
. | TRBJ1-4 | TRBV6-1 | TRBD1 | TGTGCCAGCAGTGAACACGGGACAGAGAATGAAAAACTGTTTTTT | CASSEHGTENEKLFF